These T cell receptor beta chains were read from a single sample in a study of cytomegalovirus exposure and HLA in healthy donors. Data came from immunoSEQ multiplex PCR; TCRdb stores just in-frame clones and leaves some out. This table holds 100,000 or so clones, 60% to 85% found once. Source material: PBMCs. The source of these receptors is a female donor in good health and CMV-seronegative. Both conserved end residues are part of each CDR3.

>TRBV27|TRBJ2-7
CASSLGGGVTYEQYF
>TRBV12-5|TRBJ2-7
CASGLVDGRVNYEQYF
>TRBV27|TRBJ2-1
CASSLTGYNEQFF
>TRBV19|TRBJ1-2
CASNPGTVNGYTF
>TRBV7-2|TRBJ2-2
CASSWTSGGHRELFF
>TRBV10-3|TRBJ2-1
CAIRPGLAGGRSYNEQFF
>TRBV7-2|TRBJ1-6
CASSPQGEVTPLHF
>TRBV7-3|TRBJ2-3
CASSSQGGTDTQYF
>TRBV2|TRBJ2-1
CASAGTRNNEQFF
>TRBV10-2|TRBJ2-2
CASHLAGGSGELFF
>TRBV27|TRBJ1-5
CASSSQGITNQPQHF
>TRBV19|TRBJ1-1
CASSSAQGAEAFF
>TRBV19|TRBJ1-6
CASTPRTGNSPLHF
>TRBV5-6|TRBJ1-1
CASSLVLGQGITEAFF
>TRBV2|TRBJ1-5
CASSEGGRRRNQPQHF
>TRBV6-4|TRBJ1-1
CASSDSGRSTEAFF
>TRBV7-9|TRBJ1-5
CASSPGQGLNQPQHF
>TRBV28|TRBJ1-4
CASSILTGGGEKLFF
>TRBV7-9|TRBJ1-2
CASSPPRAPSSNYGYTF
>TRBV2|TRBJ2-7
CASSATGEQYF
>TRBV30|TRBJ1-6
CAWSVIGRTGISPLHF
>TRBV11-2|TRBJ2-1
CASSLTAGDYNEQFF
>TRBV30|TRBJ1-3
CAHSLPGSGNTIYF
>TRBV30|TRBJ2-2
CAWSKAGGRTGELFF
>TRBV7-2|TRBJ1-1
CASSSNLLNTEAFF
>TRBV19|TRBJ1-4
CASSLRGSNEKLFF
>TRBV7-2|TRBJ2-2
CASSSTGDTGELFF
>TRBV16|TRBJ1-5
CASSPGQGAIQPQHF
>TRBV15|TRBJ1-5
CATSRESTGDQHF
>TRBV7-9|TRBJ1-1
CASSLTKTGNTEAFF
>TRBV15|TRBJ1-1
CATSRASRPAFF
>TRBV19|TRBJ2-1
CASSIGTSGVIYNEQFF
>TRBV11-3|TRBJ2-5
CASSLTGEETQYF
>TRBV9|TRBJ2-1
CASSVVASGSSYNEQFF
>TRBV7-9|TRBJ2-1
CASSPDWSSYNEQFF
>TRBV5-1|TRBJ2-3
CASSLEAAGGGYF
>TRBV11-2|TRBJ1-2
CASSLERGRGGYTF
>TRBV6-1|TRBJ1-3
CASSRGISGNTIYF
>TRBV5-5|TRBJ1-1
CASSRKGDTEAFF
>TRBV9|TRBJ2-5
CASGSPLETQYF
>TRBV6-5|TRBJ1-2
CASSYSNQGKGGYTF
>TRBV2|TRBJ1-1
CASTEGEGTEAFF
>TRBV27|TRBJ1-2
CASSFGGGNYGYTF
>TRBV4-1|TRBJ1-2
CASSHRQVDTANYGYTF
>TRBV2|TRBJ1-2
CASRTRGYDGYTF